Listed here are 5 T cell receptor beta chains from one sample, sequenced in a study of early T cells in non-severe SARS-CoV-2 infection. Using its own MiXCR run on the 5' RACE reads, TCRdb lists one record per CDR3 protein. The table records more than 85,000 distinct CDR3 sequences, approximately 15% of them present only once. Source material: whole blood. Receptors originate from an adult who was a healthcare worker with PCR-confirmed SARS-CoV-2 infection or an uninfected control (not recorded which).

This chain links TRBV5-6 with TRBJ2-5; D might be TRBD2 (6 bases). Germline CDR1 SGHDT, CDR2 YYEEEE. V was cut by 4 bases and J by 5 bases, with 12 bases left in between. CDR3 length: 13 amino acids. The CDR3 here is CASSMGLGETQYF. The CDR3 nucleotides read TGTGCCAGCAGCATGGGACTCGGTGAGACCCAGTACTTC.

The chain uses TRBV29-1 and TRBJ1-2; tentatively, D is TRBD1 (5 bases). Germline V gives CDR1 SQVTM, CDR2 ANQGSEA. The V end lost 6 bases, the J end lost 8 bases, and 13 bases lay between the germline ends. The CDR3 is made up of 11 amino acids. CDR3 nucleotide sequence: TGCAGCGTGGGGGGATGGAAAGGCTACACCTTC. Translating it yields CSVGGWKGYTF.

CDR3 DNA sequence: TGCAGTGCTAGAGACCCAGCTGTGGGCACCAATGAGCAGTTCTTC. Encoded protein: CSARDPAVGTNEQFF. The chain couples TRBV20-1 to TRBJ2-1, with D unresolved. Per the germline V gene, CDR1 is DFQATT and CDR2 is SNEGSKA (reference sequence). V shed 0 bases and J shed 6 bases, with 15 bases lying between them. CDR3 size: 15 residues.

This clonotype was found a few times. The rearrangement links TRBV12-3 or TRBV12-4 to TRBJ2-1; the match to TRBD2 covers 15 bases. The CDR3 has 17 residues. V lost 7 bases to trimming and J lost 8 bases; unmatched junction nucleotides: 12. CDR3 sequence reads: CASTNYPWTSGGDEQFF. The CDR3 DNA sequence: TGTGCCAGCACCAATTACCCCTGGACTAGCGGGGGGGATGAGCAGTTCTTC.

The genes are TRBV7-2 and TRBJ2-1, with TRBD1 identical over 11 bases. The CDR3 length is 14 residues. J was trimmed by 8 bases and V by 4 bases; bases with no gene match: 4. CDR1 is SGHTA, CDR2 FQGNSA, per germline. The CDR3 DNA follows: TGTGCCAGCAGCTCTAGGACAGGGGGCGATGAGCAGTTCTTC. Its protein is CASSSRTGGDEQFF.